This TCR beta chain was captured by sequencing in a study of T cells after yellow fever vaccination. There are a few counts of this clonotype. Its antigen is still unknown. 5'RACE template switching generated TCR cDNA, adding a universal primer site and UMIs. TCRdb passed the 5' RACE reads through MiXCR, listing each CDR3 protein once. The sample includes a few hundred thousand distinct CDR3 sequences, around 8.1% of them seen just once. Trimming removed 3 bases at V and 5 bases at J, with 17 bases between. The CDR3 contains 15 residues. Germline V gives CDR1 SGHRS, CDR2 YFSETQ. Study-wide results and limits: Abundant clonotypes (contaminants from the bulk population) could be present in FACS-sorted repertoires.

The sequence was obtained from a man aged 18 to 35 who received the YFV17D yellow fever vaccine. The sample in question was PBMCs, obtained more than 35 days after the first yellow fever vaccination. The chain has TRBV5-1 and TRBJ1-1; D is perhaps TRBD1 (6 bases). In nucleotides, the CDR3 is TGCGCCAGCAGCTCGGGCCCAGGGGTGGGGACTGAAGCTTTCTTT. Translating it yields CASSSGPGVGTEAFF.